This passage covers 21 T cell receptor beta chains from one sample sequenced in a study of cytomegalovirus exposure and HLA in healthy donors. Both 60 Vbeta primers and 13 Jbeta primers went into the PCR. Some clones are missing from TCRdb's copy, which holds only in-frame ones; the method was immunoSEQ multiplex PCR. Among more than 150,000 clones, 65% to 90% were seen once, and the ten largest hold approximately 6.3%. Sequencing used PBMCs. The receptors were sampled from a man in his forties in good health and CMV-seropositive.

The CDR3 here is CASSMKMSGQGVTDTQYF. For the CDR3, the DNA is TGTGCCAGTAGTATGAAGATGTCGGGACAGGGGGTCACAGATACGCAGTATTTT. The V call is TRBV19, the J call TRBJ2-3, with 11 bases lining up with TRBD1. Germline V CDR1 and CDR2: LNHDA, SQIVND (reference sequence). The CDR3 has 18 residues. V lost 3 bases, J lost 2 bases, and 10 bases stayed unmatched.

V gene TRBV2 combines with J gene TRBJ1-4; 9 positions agree with TRBD1. The V and J ends lost 7 bases and 4 bases, in that order; junction bases with no gene match: 7. The CDR3 covers 15 residues. Per the germline V gene, CDR1 is SNHLY and CDR2 is FYNNEI. The CDR3: CASTLRTGDNEKLFF. For the CDR3, the DNA is TGTGCCAGCACCCTAAGGACAGGGGATAATGAAAAACTGTTTTTT.

This clone was picked up one time. The V gene is TRBV7-2, the J gene TRBJ1-2; TRBD1 is a possible D gene (5 bases). The V gene's germline CDR1 is SGHTA and CDR2 FQGNSA. The CDR3 contains 16 residues. Trimming removed 2 bases from V and 5 bases from J, with 18 bases in between. As DNA, the CDR3 is TGTGCCAGCAGCTTAACCCCCCAGGCCAAGGGGTATGGCTACACCTTC. It encodes CASSLTPQAKGYGYTF.

This chain links TRBV7-9 with TRBJ2-1, with D perhaps matching TRBD2 (6 bases). Germline CDR1 is SEHNR and CDR2 is FQNEAQ (reference sequence). The CDR3 has 12 amino acids. V lost 8 bases and J 9 bases, leaving 14 bases between the germline ends. Here the CDR3 reads CASRGLIVEQFF. In DNA, the CDR3 is TGTGCCAGCCGTGGACTAATCGTTGAGCAGTTCTTC.

In its sample, this clone was seen once. The rearrangement uses TRBV19 and TRBJ1-2, with D perhaps TRBD1 (5 bases). Looked up from germline, CDR1 is LNHDA and CDR2 is SQIVND (reference sequence). Trimming shortened V by 5 bases and J by 3 bases, and 16 bases separated the two germline ends. CDR3 length: 15 residues. Here the CDR3 DNA reads TGTGCCAGTAGTTATCAGGGCCTCTCTGACTATGGCTACACCTTC. It codes for CASSYQGLSDYGYTF.

The chain uses TRBV5-1 and TRBJ1-2, with D perhaps matching TRBD1 (5 bases). From germline, CDR1 is SGHRS and CDR2 YFSETQ. The CDR3 spans 14 residues. Trimming cost V 0 bases and J 4 bases, with 10 bases left between them. CDR3 bases: TGCGCCAGCAGCTTGGATCCGGACACCTATGGCTACACCTTC. Translation gives CASSLDPDTYGYTF.

The count of this clone is one. The chain combines TRBV27 with TRBJ2-7; 12 positions agree with TRBD1. This CDR3 is built from 16 residues. Per germline, CDR1 MNHEY and CDR2 SMNVEV (reference sequence). V was clipped by 2 bases and J by 5 bases; unmatched bases: 7. The CDR3 nucleotides read TGTGCCAGCAGTTTAGGACCGGGACAGGGGGCCCACGAGCAGTACTTC. Residues: CASSLGPGQGAHEQYF.

The chain has TRBV7-9 and TRBJ2-2; perhaps TRBD2 as D (6 bases). Germline lookup yields CDR1 SEHNR and CDR2 FQNEAQ (reference sequence). This CDR3 is built from 16 residues. V was trimmed by 1 base and J by 1 base, leaving 10 bases between them. The CDR3 loop reads CASSLGAGMNTGELFF. In nucleotides, the CDR3 is TGTGCCAGCAGCTTAGGGGCGGGGATGAACACCGGGGAGCTGTTTTTT.

This chain uses TRBV11-2 with TRBJ2-3, with 7 nucleotides matching TRBD1. The germline gives CDR1 SGHAT, CDR2 FQNNGV. The CDR3 runs to 16 residues. J lost 3 bases, V lost 5 bases, and 11 bases had no gene match. This chain's CDR3 is CASSGQGQFKTDTQYF. The CDR3 bases are TGTGCCAGCAGCGGCCAGGGACAGTTTAAAACAGATACGCAGTATTTT.

The chain carries TRBV9 and TRBJ2-1; TRBD2 matches 9 bases. The germline V gene has CDR1 SGDLS and CDR2 YYNGEE. The CDR3 consists of 15 residues. After removal of 8 bases from V and 2 bases from J, the junction contained 8 bases not matched to a gene. This CDR3 is CASTGGGGAYNEQFF. The DNA of the CDR3 is TGTGCCAGTACCGGGGGCGGGGGGGCCTACAATGAGCAGTTCTTC.

V and J are TRBV7-2 and TRBJ2-6; D ambiguous. This CDR3 comprises 15 residues. V was shortened by 5 bases and J by 1 base, with 9 bases between the two germline ends. Germline V CDR1 and CDR2: SGHTA, FQGNSA. CDR3 in DNA: TGTGCCAGCAGCCCTCATCGGTCTGGGGCCAACGTCCTGACTTTC. Translation gives CASSPHRSGANVLTF.

The V gene is TRBV10-1, the J gene TRBJ2-2; 7 positions match TRBD2. CDR1 is WNHNN and CDR2 is SYGVQD in the germline V gene (reference sequence). V gave up 8 bases and J gave up 3 bases; unmatched junction bases: 9. The CDR3 totals 15 residues. Here the CDR3 reads CASRPSGVDTGELFF. The CDR3 DNA reads as TGCGCCAGCCGACCGAGCGGGGTAGACACCGGGGAGCTGTTTTTT.

The V call is TRBV10-3, the J call TRBJ1-1, with TRBD1 matching 8 bases. This CDR3 is built from 13 residues. V was pared by 7 bases and J by 2 bases, with 3 bases of the junction left unmatched. Germline CDR1 ENHRY, CDR2 SYGVKD. CDR3 coding DNA: TGTGCCATCACGACAGGGGTCAACACTGAAGCTTTCTTT. Protein product: CAITTGVNTEAFF.

This chain connects TRBV7-2 to TRBJ2-3; TRBD2 aligns across 8 bases. The CDR3 totals 15 residues. Looked up from germline, CDR1 is SGHTA and CDR2 is FQGNSA. J gave up 4 bases and V 5 bases, and 8 bases lay outside the gene matches. CDR3 protein: CASSQRGGRPDTQYF. CDR3 DNA sequence: TGTGCCAGCAGCCAACGGGGGGGCCGGCCAGATACGCAGTATTTT.

The chain is built from TRBV11-2 and TRBJ1-1, with D tentatively TRBD1 (6 bases). Germline V gene data show CDR1 as SGHAT and CDR2 as FQNNGV. Deletions cut 9 bases from V and 6 bases from J, with 14 bases between. The CDR3 extends over 12 amino acids. This CDR3 reads CARAGDKAEAFF. Here the CDR3 DNA reads TGTGCCAGGGCGGGGGACAAAGCTGAAGCTTTCTTT.

The rearrangement uses TRBV19 and TRBJ1-5; 9 bases match TRBD1. The CDR3 is 17 residues long. Germline lookup yields CDR1 LNHDA and CDR2 SQIVND (reference sequence). Trimming at V came to 5 bases and at J to 2 bases, leaving 10 bases not matched to a gene. The CDR3, as DNA: TGTGCCAGTAGTTCGGTACAGGGGGCTATGGGCAATCAGCCCCAGCATTTT. This encodes CASSSVQGAMGNQPQHF.

The count of this clone is one. V and J are TRBV18 and TRBJ1-1; a weak D match, TRBD1 (5 bases). CDR1 is KGHSH and CDR2 is LQKENI in the germline V gene. Between the trimmed V and J ends, which lost 0 bases and 2 bases, there was a span of 10 bases. The CDR3 is 15 residues long. The CDR3 nucleotides are TGTGCCAGCTCACCACCGAAAGGACATAACACTGAAGCTTTCTTT. Its translation is CASSPPKGHNTEAFF.

The V and J genes are TRBV30 and TRBJ2-5, with D perhaps matching TRBD2 (6 bases). The DNA end is more similar to TRBJ2-7, so the J call may be wrong. Germline CDR1 and CDR2: GTSNPN and SVGIG (reference sequence). This CDR3 contains 12 residues. CDR3 DNA sequence: TGTGCGGGATGGGGCGGGGCCTACGAGCAGTACTTC. This translates into CAGWGGAYEQYF.

This chain uses TRBV30 with TRBJ2-7; D is perhaps TRBD2 (7 bases). Germline assignment: CDR1 GTSNPN and CDR2 SVGIG (reference sequence). V lost 1 base to trimming and J lost 4 bases, with 14 bases between them. The CDR3 is 14 residues long. The CDR3 region is CAWSGGGWSYEQYF. DNA of the CDR3: TGTGCCTGGAGTGGGGGGGGCTGGTCGTACGAGCAGTACTTC.

The CDR3 sequence: CASRYRGPVDNEQFF. CDR3 nucleotides: TGTGCCAGCCGATACAGGGGCCCTGTGGACAATGAGCAGTTCTTC. The V and J genes are TRBV27 and TRBJ2-1; 7 nucleotides match TRBD1. The ends lost 8 bases at V and 5 bases at J; junction bases unmatched: 12. The CDR3 has 15 residues. Germline values: CDR1 MNHEY, CDR2 SMNVEV (reference sequence).

The gene calls are TRBV5-6 and TRBJ1-3; TRBD1 matches at 7 bases. V trimming: 4 bases; J trimming: 2 bases; junction bases outside the gene matches: 3. Looked up from germline, CDR1 is SGHDT and CDR2 is YYEEEE. The CDR3 spans 14 residues. The CDR3 spells CASSDGTAGNTIYF. The CDR3 DNA sequence: TGTGCCAGCAGCGACGGGACAGCTGGAAACACCATATATTTT.